This T cell receptor (beta chain) is from a study of a mutant IDH1 vaccine in newly diagnosed glioma. For the study at large: Prior therapy was radiotherapy, temozolomide, or both; most received both.

Some clones are missing from TCRdb's copy, which holds only in-frame ones; the method was immunoSEQ multiplex PCR. The sample consists of 35,000 to 40,000 clones, roughly 70% of them appearing once. From germline, CDR1 is SGHNT and CDR2 YENEEA. The CDR3 covers 15 residues. Deletions cut 2 bases from V and 6 bases from J, with 13 bases between. Study-wide findings and caveats: Patients mounted vaccine-induced immune responses in just over 90% of cases.

Turning to this clone: Its antigen is unknown.

Time point of the sample: week 47, end of study. In every dose of vaccine, 300 ug of mutant IDH1 20-mer peptide was given alongside topical imiquimod. The study gave patients eight vaccinations in weeks 1, 3, 5, 7, 11, 15, 19, 23. The sample was PBMCs, taken from a glioma patient whose treatment included an IDH1 peptide vaccine. The chain carries TRBV11-3 and TRBJ2-2, with D possibly matching TRBD2 (6 bases). This clonotype was obtained from a man aged 35 to 55 with glioma. DNA of the CDR3: TGTGCCAGCAGCTTACAAGGCGGGGAGGCCGGGGAGCTGTTTTTT. Amino acid sequence: CASSLQGGEAGELFF.